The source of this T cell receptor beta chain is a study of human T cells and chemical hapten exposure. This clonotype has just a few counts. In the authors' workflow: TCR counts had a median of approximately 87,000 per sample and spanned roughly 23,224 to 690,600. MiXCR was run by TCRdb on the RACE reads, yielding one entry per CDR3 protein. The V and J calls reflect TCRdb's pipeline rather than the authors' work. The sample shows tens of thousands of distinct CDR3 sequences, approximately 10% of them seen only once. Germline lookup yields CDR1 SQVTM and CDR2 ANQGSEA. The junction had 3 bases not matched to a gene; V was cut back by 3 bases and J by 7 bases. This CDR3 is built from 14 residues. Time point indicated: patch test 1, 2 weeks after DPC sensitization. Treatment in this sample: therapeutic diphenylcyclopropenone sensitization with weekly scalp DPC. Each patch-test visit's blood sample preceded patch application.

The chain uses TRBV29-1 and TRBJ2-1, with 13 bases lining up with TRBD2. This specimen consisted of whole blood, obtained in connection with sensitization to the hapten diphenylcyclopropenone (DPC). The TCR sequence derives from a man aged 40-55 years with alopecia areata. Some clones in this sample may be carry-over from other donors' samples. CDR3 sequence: CSVDKTSGGNEQFF. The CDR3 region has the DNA TGCAGCGTTGATAAGACTAGCGGGGGGAATGAGCAGTTCTTC.